This T cell receptor (beta chain) was identified during a study of glioma-infiltrating T cells. Amplification of TCR alpha and beta CDR3 regions from RNA used iRepertoire nested multiplex PCR. One entry per CDR3 protein, called by TCRdb with MiXCR from the multiplex PCR reads. The sample holds more than 350,000 distinct CDR3 sequences, around 45% seen once. Of note for this clonotype: Just one base apart from a much larger clone, this may be a read error.

Germline values: CDR1 MNHEY, CDR2 SMNVEV (reference sequence). CDR3 length equals 16 residues. The rearrangement joins TRBV27 to TRBJ2-2; maybe TRBD2 (6 bases). This receptor was obtained from a human donor with low-grade glioma or glioblastoma, undergoing nonglioma brain surgery, or in good health (not recorded which). Sample: glioma tissue, nonneoplastic brain tissue, or PBMCs (not recorded which). This chain's CDR3 is CASSFISFEGTGGLFF. The DNA of the CDR3 is TGTGCCAGCAGTTTTATATCGTTCGAAGGGACCGGGGGGCTGTTTTTT.